The 8 T cell receptor beta chains listed next were all sequenced from one sample in a study of post-analysis software for immune sequencing data (dated by TCRdb to the mid-2010s). Overall study outcomes, separate from this receptor: Patients showed significantly higher frequencies than controls for five TRBV segments, among them TRBV5-6, TRBV5-1 and TRBV20-1.

The library was built by means of PCR. Sequencing was performed on an Illumina HiSeq 2500. To reduce PCR and sequencing biases, unique molecular identifiers were incorporated into the TCR beta cDNA libraries. TCRdb reprocessed the public reads (quality trimming at Q25 with fastp, clone calling with MiXCR) and kept in-frame beta chains. When rows share a CDR3 protein, they turn into one entry using the most common DNA and genes. The sample table contains some 500,000 distinct CDR3 sequences; only one count was recorded for around 40% of them. Of the sample, 9% to 13% falls within the top ten clones. Antigens of these TCRs are unknown. The sequenced material came from blood. These receptors originate from a girl under 18 with multiple sclerosis.

DNA of the CDR3: TGTGCCAGCAGTTACAGTAGCTCGGGGGAGACCCAGTACTTC. Its translation: CASSYSSSGETQYF. The chain uses TRBV27 and TRBJ2-5, with D maybe TRBD2 (5 bases). There are 14 residues in the CDR3. Per the germline V gene, CDR1 is MNHEY and CDR2 is SMNVEV (reference sequence). The V end lost 4 bases, the J end lost 5 bases, and 14 bases lay between the germline ends.

The chain uses TRBV7-9 and TRBJ2-5; 7 positions match TRBD1. Germline V gene data show CDR1 as SEHNR and CDR2 as FQNEAQ (reference sequence). The length of the CDR3 is 16 residues. V dropped 5 bases and J dropped 4; count of bases not matched to a gene: 13. This CDR3 is CASSPKNGQARETQYF. CDR3 DNA: TGTGCCAGCAGCCCAAAAAACGGACAGGCCAGAGAGACCCAGTACTTC.

This clonotype has only one observation. The genes are TRBV28 and TRBJ1-3, with D unresolved. Germline V gives CDR1 MDHEN, CDR2 SYDVKM. The V end lost 6 bases, the J end lost 3 bases, and 15 bases lay between the germline ends. The CDR3 length is 15 residues. The CDR3, as DNA: TGTGCCAGCAGCTTGTTGGCGGGAGATGGAAACACCATATATTTT. It is translated as CASSLLAGDGNTIYF.

J is TRBJ1-2 and V is TRBV7-8; TRBD1 aligns across 10 bases. Unmatched junction bases numbered 5, after V lost 5 bases and J lost 8 bases. CDR3 size: 13 residues. Germline-derived CDR1 and CDR2 are SGHVS and FQNEAQ. CDR3 amino acids: CASSQDRGSGYTF. DNA of the CDR3: TGTGCCAGCAGCCAGGACAGGGGGAGCGGCTACACCTTC.

The gene calls are TRBV9 and TRBJ2-5; no firm D call. Germline V lookup: CDR1 SGDLS, CDR2 YYNGEE. The CDR3 is 14 amino acids. The germline V and J ends were trimmed by 4 bases and 1 base, with 11 bases remaining between them. CDR3 bases: TGTGCCAGCAGCCCGACCTCTTCCCAAGAGACCCAGTACTTC. Translating gives CASSPTSSQETQYF.

This clonotype was seen a few times. V and J are TRBV20-1 and TRBJ2-1; D might be TRBD2 (5 bases). Trimming shortened V by 7 bases and J by 4 bases, and 11 bases separated the two germline ends. CDR3 length equals 12 residues. Germline V gene data show CDR1 as DFQATT and CDR2 as SNEGSKA (reference sequence). CDR3 residues: CSGEWGYNEQFF. DNA for the CDR3: TGCAGTGGGGAGTGGGGTTACAATGAGCAGTTCTTC.

This clonotype has more than one count but fewer than ten. CDR3 in DNA: TGTGCCAGCAGCAAGAGAGCCTACTCCTACGAGCAGTACTTC. This encodes CASSKRAYSYEQYF. The J gene is TRBJ2-7, the V gene TRBV21-1. TRBV21-1 is a listed pseudogene. This CDR3 has 14 amino acids.

In its sample, this clonotype was seen a few times. The chain recombines TRBV11-2 with TRBJ2-5; D possibly corresponds to TRBD2 (6 bases). With 3 bases removed from V and 3 bases from J, the gap between germline ends came to 8 bases. The CDR3 sequence is 13 residues long. Germline CDR1 and CDR2: SGHAT and FQNNGV. CDR3: CASSFGLKETQYF. DNA of the CDR3: TGTGCCAGCAGCTTTGGACTAAAAGAGACCCAGTACTTC.